This TCR beta chain was sequenced during a study of OX40 agonist ivuxolimab in advanced cancers. Whole-study findings and limits: Among expanded peripheral T cells, antigen specificity went undetermined. Average numbers of expanded clones were greater in CD8+ T cells than in CD4+.

Method: immunoSEQ multiplex PCR; TCRdb's copy keeps in-frame clones and lacks some. Of about 30,000 clones listed, 70% to 85% are singletons. A remark on this clone: Its antigen is currently unknown.

On cycle 4 day 1 and cycle 7 day 1, as well as at baseline, blood was sampled. Material: CD4+ or CD8+ T cells sorted from blood, obtained in a trial of the OX40 agonist ivuxolimab. The sequence was collected from an adult with an advanced solid tumor such as melanoma, head and neck, liver or kidney cancer.

The CDR3 sequence is CASSRGTGVVAEAFF. The CDR3 bases are TGTGCCAGCAGTCGCGGGACAGGGGTGGTAGCTGAAGCTTTCTTT. The chain links TRBV6-5 to TRBJ1-1, with TRBD1 matching 10 bases. Germline-derived CDR1 and CDR2 are MNHEY and SVGAGI. The CDR3 consists of 15 residues. V shed 5 bases, J shed 6 bases, and the junction held 9 bases outside the gene matches.